Listed here are 27 T cell receptor beta chains from one sample, sequenced in a study of shared clonotypes between healthy human individuals. Generated by immunoSEQ multiplex PCR, the TCRdb table keeps only in-frame clones and is missing some. The sample contains 1,500,000 or so clones, more than 95% of which appear only once. The specimen was naive CD4+ T cells sorted from blood. Subset of the sample: CD45RA+ positively selected. All receptors come from a man aged 25-45 years in good health.

The V call is TRBV27, the J call TRBJ2-2; D is unclear. CDR1 is MNHEY and CDR2 is SMNVEV in the germline V gene (reference sequence). The CDR3 is 15 residues long. Trimming removed 9 bases at V and 4 bases at J, with 18 bases between. Here the CDR3 DNA reads TGTGCCAGTAGACGTCATGGCCGGCCCACCGGGGAGCTGTTTTTT. This codes for CASRRHGRPTGELFF.

This clone was detected only once. The chain couples TRBV13 to TRBJ1-1, with D hard to call. V shed 2 bases and J shed 1 base, with 5 bases lying between them. CDR3 size: 13 residues. Germline CDR1 is PRHDT and CDR2 is FYEKMQ (reference sequence). CDR3 sequence: CASSLNTNTEAFF. The CDR3 region has the DNA TGTGCCAGCAGCTTAAACACGAACACTGAAGCTTTCTTT. The entire variable domain, with the rest obtained from reference TRBV13 and TRBJ1-1, is as follows: AAGVIQSPRHLIKEKRETATLKCYPIPRHDTVYWYQQGPGQDPQFLISFYEKMQSDKGSIPDRFSAQQFSDYHSELNMSSLELGDSALYFCASSLNTNTEAFFGQGTRLTVV.

V and J are TRBV13 and TRBJ2-1; 8 positions agree with TRBD2. The V gene's germline CDR1 is PRHDT and CDR2 FYEKMQ (reference sequence). V was clipped by 5 bases and J by 8 bases; unmatched bases: 11. The CDR3 spans 15 residues. Here the CDR3 DNA reads TGTGCCAGCAGCCTTACCGGGACTAGTTATTATGAGCAGTTCTTC. Residues: CASSLTGTSYYEQFF.

V is TRBV11-2 and J is TRBJ2-1; 10 nucleotides agree with TRBD2. With V trimmed by 0 bases and J by 5 bases, 7 bases remained unmatched. The CDR3 is made up of 17 amino acids. In germline, CDR1 is SGHAT, CDR2 FQNNGV. CDR3 sequence: CASSLDHRLAGNNEQFF. CDR3 bases: TGTGCCAGCAGCTTAGACCATAGACTAGCGGGCAACAATGAGCAGTTCTTC.

The V gene is TRBV7-2, the J gene TRBJ2-1; TRBD2 aligns across 7 bases. Trimming at V came to 1 base and at J to 7 bases, leaving 10 bases not matched to a gene. Per germline, CDR1 SGHTA and CDR2 FQGNSA. This CDR3 comprises 16 residues. The CDR3 spells CASSLGAGALVNEQFF. The CDR3 DNA follows: TGTGCCAGCAGCTTAGGGGCGGGAGCCCTCGTGAATGAGCAGTTCTTC.

The V and J genes are TRBV5-1 and TRBJ1-1, with D maybe TRBD1 (5 bases). In germline, CDR1 is SGHRS, CDR2 YFSETQ. The CDR3 runs 12 residues. The V end lost 4 bases, the J end lost 11 bases, and 15 bases lay between the germline ends. CDR3 DNA sequence: TGCGCCAGCAGCACCACGGGGGAATGGGCTTTCTTT. It yields the protein CASSTTGEWAFF.

The chain has TRBV30 and TRBJ1-1; D ambiguous. The germline V gene has CDR1 GTSNPN and CDR2 SVGIG (reference sequence). The CDR3 covers 14 residues. Trimming left V 4 bases short and J 3 bases short, with 15 bases between. The CDR3 reads CAWIPPGYYTEAFF. CDR3 coding DNA: TGTGCCTGGATTCCCCCGGGGTATTACACTGAAGCTTTCTTT.

The chain has TRBV28 and TRBJ2-5; 9 positions agree with TRBD1. The V gene's germline CDR1 is MDHEN and CDR2 SYDVKM. Trimming took 5 bases from V and 2 from J; bases not matched to a gene: 9. The CDR3 covers 16 residues. In DNA form, the CDR3 reads TGTGCCAGCAGTCCTGGGACAGGGAAAAATCAAGAGACCCAGTACTTC. Residues: CASSPGTGKNQETQYF.

The chain employs TRBV4-3 and TRBJ1-2, with D possibly matching TRBD1 (5 bases). V lost 0 bases and J lost 0, with 11 bases in between. Germline-derived CDR1 and CDR2 are LGHNA and YSLEER. CDR3 length equals 16 residues. CDR3 amino acids: CASSQDTGGTNYGYTF. The CDR3 bases are TGCGCCAGCAGCCAAGATACCGGGGGGACTAACTATGGCTACACCTTC.

V gene TRBV11-3 combines with J gene TRBJ1-1; no definite D call. The CDR3 is 15 amino acids. Trimming stripped 1 base from V and 0 bases from J, with 9 bases between. Looked up from germline, CDR1 is SGHNT and CDR2 is YENEEA. The CDR3 DNA reads as TGTGCCAGCAGCTTAGGCCCCGGGGTGAACACTGAAGCTTTCTTT. Its protein product is CASSLGPGVNTEAFF.

The rearrangement uses TRBV19 and TRBJ2-5; a possible D gene is TRBD1 (6 bases). The CDR3 has 14 residues. Germline V gene data show CDR1 as LNHDA and CDR2 as SQIVND (reference sequence). Deletions cut 2 bases from V and 5 bases from J, with 12 bases between. The chain's CDR3 is CASSIQQGWETQYF. CDR3 DNA: TGTGCCAGTAGTATACAACAGGGATGGGAGACCCAGTACTTC.

Comment on this clone: Other nucleotide sequences from this sample produce the same CDR3. This chain connects TRBV7-8 to TRBJ2-3; D is possibly TRBD2 (5 bases). In germline, CDR1 is SGHVS, CDR2 FQNEAQ. The CDR3 is 14 amino acids. The V end lost 0 bases, the J end lost 4 bases, and 8 bases lay between the germline ends. The CDR3 here is CASSLAGVADTQYF. CDR3 nucleotides: TGTGCCAGCAGCTTAGCGGGAGTGGCAGATACGCAGTATTTT.

This rearrangement joins TRBV19 to TRBJ1-5, with D hard to call. Germline assignment: CDR1 LNHDA and CDR2 SQIVND (reference sequence). The CDR3 has 14 amino acids. V lost 5 bases and J lost 6, with 14 bases in between. For the CDR3, the DNA is TGTGCCAGTAGTCCAAGGGCCTCGGGTCAGCCCCAGCATTTT. This sequence encodes CASSPRASGQPQHF.

This rearrangement joins TRBV6-5 to TRBJ1-1; D not resolved. From germline, CDR1 is MNHEY and CDR2 SVGAGI. V lost 6 bases, J lost 4 bases, and 12 bases lay in between. The length of the CDR3 is 13 residues. The DNA for the CDR3 is TGTGCCAGCAGGCGGGAAACGGTCACTGAAGCTTTCTTT. It translates to CASRRETVTEAFF.

The chain combines TRBV7-6 with TRBJ2-5; 8 bases map to TRBD2. The V gene end was trimmed by 2 bases and the J gene end by 3 bases; junction bases not matched to a gene: 2. The CDR3 consists of 14 residues. Germline CDR1 reads SGHVS; CDR2 reads FNYEAQ. CDR3 nucleotides: TGTGCCAGCAGCTTATCGGGGGGGGAAGAGACCCAGTACTTC. This codes for CASSLSGGEETQYF.

This chain uses TRBV10-3 with TRBJ1-2; tentative D call: TRBD1 (5 bases). This CDR3 is 14 amino acids long. Trimming removed 6 bases at V and 6 bases at J, with 17 bases between. CDR1 and CDR2 (germline): ENHRY, SYGVKD. CDR3 sequence reads: CAIRTDGGVDGYTF. The CDR3 DNA reads TGTGCCATCAGAACTGATGGGGGGGTGGATGGCTACACCTTC.

This clone was counted between two and nine times. V is TRBV9 and J is TRBJ2-3; TRBD2 matches at 7 bases. Germline CDR1 and CDR2: SGDLS and YYNGEE. After removal of 3 bases from V and 10 bases from J, the junction contained 11 bases not matched to a gene. The CDR3 covers 14 residues. The CDR3 nucleotides read TGTGCCAGCAGCGGGGCTAGCGGCAGATATTCGCAGTATTTT. Its translation is CASSGASGRYSQYF.

The chain uses TRBV7-3 and TRBJ2-3; D tentatively reads TRBD1 or TRBD2 (6 bases each). Germline values: CDR1 SGHTA, CDR2 FQGTGA. The CDR3 totals 15 residues. V dropped 4 bases and J dropped 1 base, with 12 bases sitting between them. CDR3 in amino acids: CASSSGAHGTDTQYF. The CDR3 DNA is TGTGCCAGCAGCTCGGGGGCACACGGCACAGATACGCAGTATTTT. Based on the CDR3 plus reference TRBV7-3 and TRBJ2-3, the full variable domain is GAGVSQTPSNKVTEKGKYVELRCDPISGHTALYWYRQSLGQGPEFLIYFQGTGAADDSGLPNDRFFAVRPEGSVSTLKIQRTERGDSAVYLCASSSGAHGTDTQYFGPGTRLTVL.

This rearrangement joins TRBV27 to TRBJ2-2; TRBD2 agrees at 9 bases. This CDR3 spans 16 amino acids. The V gene's germline CDR1 is MNHEY and CDR2 SMNVEV (reference sequence). V lost 6 bases, J lost 3 bases, and 8 bases stayed unmatched. The CDR3 coding sequence is TGTGCCAGCAGCAAATACTGGACTAGCGACACCGGGGAGCTGTTTTTT. It yields the protein CASSKYWTSDTGELFF.

The chain joins TRBV29-1 to TRBJ1-1; D call uncertain. Germline lookup yields CDR1 SQVTM and CDR2 ANQGSEA. The CDR3 consists of 10 residues. Trimming pared 4 bases from V and 3 bases from J, leaving 3 bases between. The CDR3 here is CSVVYTEAFF. The CDR3 coding sequence is TGCAGCGTTGTCTACACTGAAGCTTTCTTT.

The chain recombines TRBV7-9 with TRBJ2-3; D unresolved. V dropped 1 base and J dropped 2 bases, with 7 bases sitting between them. Germline V gene data show CDR1 as SEHNR and CDR2 as FQNEAQ (reference sequence). CDR3 length equals 14 residues. The CDR3 DNA sequence: TGTGCCAGCAGCTTAGGGCAGACCACAGATACGCAGTATTTT. Protein: CASSLGQTTDTQYF.

The chain joins TRBV27 to TRBJ1-1, with TRBD1 as a possible D gene (6 bases). This CDR3 has 14 residues. V lost 7 bases and J 5 bases, leaving 17 bases between the germline ends. Looked up from germline, CDR1 is MNHEY and CDR2 is SMNVEV (reference sequence). As DNA, the CDR3 is TGTGCCAGCACATTTAAGACAGGCGGGACTGAAGCTTTCTTT. This encodes CASTFKTGGTEAFF.

This clone appeared a single time. The rearrangement links TRBV7-2 to TRBJ1-5; no clear D. This CDR3 has 15 residues. The germline V and J ends were trimmed by 3 bases and 6 bases, with 15 bases remaining between them. Germline CDR1 SGHTA, CDR2 FQGNSA. The CDR3, as DNA: TGTGCCAGCAGCTTCGTCCAGGAAGATAGTCAGCCCCAGCATTTT. Protein: CASSFVQEDSQPQHF.

The chain carries TRBV2 and TRBJ1-1; D is ambiguous. This CDR3 comprises 14 residues. Germline values: CDR1 SNHLY, CDR2 FYNNEI. The V and J ends lost 3 bases and 0 bases respectively, with 8 bases between them. The CDR3 here is CASSDGRLNTEAFF. CDR3 nucleotides: TGTGCCAGCAGTGACGGCAGATTGAACACTGAAGCTTTCTTT. Full variable domain (outside the CDR3, taken from reference TRBV2 and TRBJ1-1): EPEVTQTPSHQVTQMGQEVILRCVPISNHLYFYWYRQILGQKVEFLVSFYNNEISEKSEIFDDQFSVERPDGSNFTLKIRSTKLEDSAMYFCASSDGRLNTEAFFGQGTRLTVV.

This clone showed up just once. The rearrangement uses TRBV4-3 and TRBJ1-1; D might be TRBD1 (5 bases). Germline CDR1 LGHNA, CDR2 YSLEER. Trimming took off 4 bases at V and 0 bases at J, with 9 bases between the two ends. CDR3 length: 14 amino acids. CDR3 sequence reads: CASSRDGMNTEAFF. In nucleotides, the CDR3 is TGCGCCAGCAGCCGGGACGGCATGAACACTGAAGCTTTCTTT.

This chain joins TRBV6-5 and TRBJ2-7; 7 bases match TRBD1. Germline V lookup: CDR1 MNHEY, CDR2 SVGAGI. The CDR3 is 13 amino acids. V gave up 6 bases and J gave up 7 bases; unmatched junction bases: 9. This chain's CDR3 is CASRGRGYSEQYF. In DNA, the CDR3 is TGTGCCAGCAGGGGCAGGGGGTACTCGGAGCAGTACTTC.

This chain links TRBV27 with TRBJ2-7, with TRBD2 matching over 10 bases. With 5 bases clipped from V and 2 bases from J, the junction kept 6 bases outside the gene matches. The CDR3 is made up of 15 amino acids. The V gene's germline CDR1 is MNHEY and CDR2 SMNVEV (reference sequence). This CDR3 reads CASSPQTSGTYEQYF. The CDR3 DNA is TGTGCCAGCAGTCCCCAAACTAGCGGGACCTACGAGCAGTACTTC.